This T cell receptor beta chain came from a study of spatial heterogeneity in lung cancer. CDR1 is KGHSH, CDR2 LQKENI, per germline. Trimming took 0 bases from V and 6 from J, leaving 6 bases between them. This CDR3 contains 13 residues. A single record per CDR3 protein comes from TCRdb applying MiXCR to the 5' RACE reads. Of about 85,000 distinct CDR3 sequences listed, approximately 21% were seen once; the top ten hold roughly 6%. Indicated time point: sample taken at primary tumor resection. The study sequenced unsorted whole RNA from tumor, nontumor lung or frozen PBMC. This material consisted of PBMCs, taken at surgery. This clonotype was obtained from a male donor with early-stage non-small cell lung cancer. J is TRBJ2-1 and V is TRBV18; the D is unclear. CDR3 sequence reads: CASSPPGFNEQFF. CDR3 nucleotide sequence: TGTGCCAGCTCACCACCAGGGTTCAATGAGCAGTTCTTC.